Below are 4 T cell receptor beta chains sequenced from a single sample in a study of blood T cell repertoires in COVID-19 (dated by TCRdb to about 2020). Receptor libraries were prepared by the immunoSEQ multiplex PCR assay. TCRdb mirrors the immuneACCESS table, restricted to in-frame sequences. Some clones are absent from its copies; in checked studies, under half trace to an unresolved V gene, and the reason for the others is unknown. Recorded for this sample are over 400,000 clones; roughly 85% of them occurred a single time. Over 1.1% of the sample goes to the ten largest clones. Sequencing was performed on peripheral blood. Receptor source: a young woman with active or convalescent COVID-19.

The CDR3 here is CASSQELAGSSSTDTQYF. Written as DNA, the CDR3 is TGCGCCAGCAGCCAAGAACTAGCGGGGAGCTCTAGCACAGATACGCAGTATTTT. V is TRBV4-1 and J is TRBJ2-3; TRBD2 agrees at 10 bases. Germline CDR1 is MGHRA and CDR2 is YSYEKL. The CDR3 is made up of 18 amino acids. The V segment lost 0 bases and the J segment 0 bases; nucleotides outside the gene matches: 6.

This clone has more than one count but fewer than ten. For the CDR3, the DNA is TGTGCCAGCAGCTTAGATTTCGGCACGACAGCTAACTATGGCTACACCTTC. Its translation is CASSLDFGTTANYGYTF. The V and J genes are TRBV11-2 and TRBJ1-2; possibly TRBD1 for D (5 bases). V lost 0 bases and J lost 0, with 14 bases in between. The CDR3 loop spans 17 amino acids. Germline V lookup: CDR1 SGHAT, CDR2 FQNNGV.

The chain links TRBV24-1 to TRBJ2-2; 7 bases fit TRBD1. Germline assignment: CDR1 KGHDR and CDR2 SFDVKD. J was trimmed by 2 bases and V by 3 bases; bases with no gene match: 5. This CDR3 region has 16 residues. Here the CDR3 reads CATSDPRGQNTGELFF. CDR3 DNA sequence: TGTGCCACCAGTGATCCAAGGGGGCAAAACACCGGGGAGCTGTTTTTT.

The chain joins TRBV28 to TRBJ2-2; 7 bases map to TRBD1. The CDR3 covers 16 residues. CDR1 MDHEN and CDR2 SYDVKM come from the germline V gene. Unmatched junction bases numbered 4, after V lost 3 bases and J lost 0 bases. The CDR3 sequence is CASSLTGNPNTGELFF. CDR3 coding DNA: TGTGCCAGCAGTTTGACAGGGAATCCGAACACCGGGGAGCTGTTTTTT.